This record looks at one T cell receptor (beta chain) sequence and its context. Its antigen is unidentified. The sample is drawn from a study of cytomegalovirus exposure and HLA in healthy donors. Study outcomes and limitations: TCR beta V- and J-gene trimming, according to a later analysis, was linked to a missense DCLRE1C variant.

Healthy bone marrow donors made up the donors. 60 Vbeta and 13 Jbeta primers were used in PCR. Profiled with immunoSEQ multiplex PCR; TCRdb holds only in-frame clones, not every one. The sample holds around 180,000 clones; around 80% are singletons and the top ten take around 5.7%. Germline CDR1 is MNHNY and CDR2 is SVGAGI (reference sequence). With 6 bases removed from V and 1 base from J, the gap between germline ends came to 15 bases. The CDR3 extends over 15 amino acids. This sequence was found in a man aged 40-50 years in good health and CMV-seronegative. This rearrangement joins TRBV6-6 to TRBJ1-1; D is unclear. What was sequenced was PBMCs. CDR3 sequence (DNA): TGTGCCAGCAGGAACCGGGGTGCGGGGAACACTGAAGCTTTCTTT. It yields the protein CASRNRGAGNTEAFF.